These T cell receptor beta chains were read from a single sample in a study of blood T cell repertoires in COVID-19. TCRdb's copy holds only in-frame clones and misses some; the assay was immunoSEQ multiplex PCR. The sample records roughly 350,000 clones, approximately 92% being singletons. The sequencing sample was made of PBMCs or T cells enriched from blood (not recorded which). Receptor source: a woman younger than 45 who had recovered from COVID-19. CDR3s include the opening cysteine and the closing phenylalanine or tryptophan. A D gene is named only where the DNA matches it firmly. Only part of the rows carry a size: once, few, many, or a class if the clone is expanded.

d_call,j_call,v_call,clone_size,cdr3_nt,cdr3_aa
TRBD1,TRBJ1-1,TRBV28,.,TGTGCCAGCAGTTTAGGGACAGGGGGTGGCATGAACACTGAAGCTTTCTTT,CASSLGTGGGMNTEAFF
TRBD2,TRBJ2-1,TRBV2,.,TGTGCCAGCAGGTTGCCGGGACTAGCGGTATACAATGAGCAGTTCTTC,CASRLPGLAVYNEQFF
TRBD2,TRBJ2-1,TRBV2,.,TGTGCCAGCAGTTATAGCGGGGGGCGCAAGCCCGAGTTCTTC,CASSYSGGRKPEFF
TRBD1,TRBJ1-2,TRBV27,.,TGTGCCAGCAGTTCCCGGGACAGGAACTATGGCTACACCTTC,CASSSRDRNYGYTF
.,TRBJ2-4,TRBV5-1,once,TGCGCCAGCAGTCAGACCTCACAGGGCAACATTCAGTACTTC,CASSQTSQGNIQYF
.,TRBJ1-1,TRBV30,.,TGTGCCTGGAGTAAAGGGGAGAACACTGAAGCTTTCTTT,CAWSKGENTEAFF
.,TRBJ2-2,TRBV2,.,TGTGCCAGCAGTGCCACAGGGAACACCGGGGAGCTGTTTTTT,CASSATGNTGELFF
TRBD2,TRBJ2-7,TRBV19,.,TGTGCCAGTAGCCGACTAGCGGGGTACTACGAGCAGTACTTC,CASSRLAGYYEQYF
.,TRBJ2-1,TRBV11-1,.,TGTGCCAGCAGCTTAAGGTCCGGGACAAGCACCCATGAGCAGTTCTTC,CASSLRSGTSTHEQFF
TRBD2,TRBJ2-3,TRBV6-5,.,TGTGCCAGCAGAAGACTAGCGGGAGGCACAGATACGCAGTATTTT,CASRRLAGGTDTQYF
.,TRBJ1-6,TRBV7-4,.,TGTGCCAGCAGCCAATCTTTACTGTGGACAGCTTATAATTCACCCCTCCACTTT,CASSQSLLWTAYNSPLHF
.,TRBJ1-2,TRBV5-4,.,TGTGCCAGCAGCCCGGGGACTGCTGGCTACACCTTC,CASSPGTAGYTF
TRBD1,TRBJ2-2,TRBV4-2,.,TGTGCCAGCAGCCAAACCTTGGGACAGGGTGCGGGCACCGGGGAGCTGTTTTTT,CASSQTLGQGAGTGELFF
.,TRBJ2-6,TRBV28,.,TGTGCCAGCAGTTCCTCAGGGGCTGGAGCCAACGTCCTGACTTTC,CASSSSGAGANVLTF
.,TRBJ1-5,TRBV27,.,TGTGCCAGCGACAACCTAGGGGCCCCCCCCCAGCATTTT,CASDNLGAPPQHF
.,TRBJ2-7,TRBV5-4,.,TGTGCCAGCAGCTTGGGGCCGCCCTACGAGCAGTACTTC,CASSLGPPYEQYF
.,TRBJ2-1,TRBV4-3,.,TGCGCCAGCAGCCATGGACAGAGCTCCTACAATGAGCAGTTCTTC,CASSHGQSSYNEQFF
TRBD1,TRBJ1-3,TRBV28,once,TGTGCCAGCAGCAGTACAGGGGGCGGAAACACCATATATTTT,CASSSTGGGNTIYF
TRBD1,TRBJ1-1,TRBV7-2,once,TGTGCCAGCAGCTTGGGACAGTTTAACACTGAAGCTTTCTTT,CASSLGQFNTEAFF
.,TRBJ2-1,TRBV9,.,TGTGCCAGCAGCCCGGACAGCCAACCCTACAATGAGCAGTTCTTC,CASSPDSQPYNEQFF
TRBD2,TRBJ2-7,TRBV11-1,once,TGTGCCAGCAGCTTAACCCAGACTAGCATCTACGAGCAGTACTTC,CASSLTQTSIYEQYF
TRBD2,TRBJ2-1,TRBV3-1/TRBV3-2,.,TGTGCCAGCAGCCAACAACTAGCGGGATACAATGAGCAGTTCTTC,CASSQQLAGYNEQFF
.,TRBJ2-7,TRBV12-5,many,TGTGCTAGTGGCCGGGACACTTTGATGGGGTCCTACGAGCAGTACTTC,CASGRDTLMGSYEQYF
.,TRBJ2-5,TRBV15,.,TGTGCCACCAGCAGAGGAGATTCGAAGACCCAGTACTTC,CATSRGDSKTQYF
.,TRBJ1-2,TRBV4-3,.,TGCGCCAGCAGTCAGCGGGGTTTACTCTATGGCTACACCTTC,CASSQRGLLYGYTF
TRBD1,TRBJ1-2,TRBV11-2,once,TGTGCCAGCAGCACACGGACAGGGGGCGACTATGGCTACACCTTC,CASSTRTGGDYGYTF
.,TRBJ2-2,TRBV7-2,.,TGTGCCAGCAGCGCCGGAAGGACGGGGTTTACCGGGGAGCTGTTTTTT,CASSAGRTGFTGELFF
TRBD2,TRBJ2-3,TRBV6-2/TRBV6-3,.,TGTGCCAGCAGTTACCCCGTGTCCGGGACTAGCGGTAGCACAGATACGCAGTATTTT,CASSYPVSGTSGSTDTQYF
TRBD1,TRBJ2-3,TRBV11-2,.,TGTGCCAGCAGCTTAGTGCGCCGGGACAGGGGGACAGATACGCAGTATTTT,CASSLVRRDRGTDTQYF
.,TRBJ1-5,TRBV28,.,TGTGCCAGCAGTTTATTGGGGGCTAATCAGCCCCAGCATTTT,CASSLLGANQPQHF
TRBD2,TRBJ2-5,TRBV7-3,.,TGTGCCAGCAGTTTTAGCGCGGGGGGGCAAGAGACCCAGTACTTC,CASSFSAGGQETQYF
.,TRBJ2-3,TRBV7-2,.,TGTGCCAGCAGCGGGGGGGGGACAGGCTCCTATACGCAGTATTTT,CASSGGGTGSYTQYF
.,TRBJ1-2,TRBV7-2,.,TGTGCCAGCAGCCCGCGACAGGACTTGACGGTCTATGGCTACACCTTC,CASSPRQDLTVYGYTF
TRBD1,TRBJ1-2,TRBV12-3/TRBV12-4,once,TGTGCCAGCAGCCCAGGACAGGGAAATGGCTACACCTTC,CASSPGQGNGYTF
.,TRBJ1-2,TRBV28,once,TGTGCCAGCAGCCAAGGGAGAGGGTATGGCTACACCTTC,CASSQGRGYGYTF
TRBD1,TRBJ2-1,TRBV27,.,TGTGCCAGCAAGGAACAGGGGGCGAGAAATGAGCAGTTCTTC,CASKEQGARNEQFF
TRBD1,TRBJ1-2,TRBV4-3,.,TGCGCCAGCAGCCAAGATCTAAAAGACAGGGGGAGAGGTGGCTACACCTTC,CASSQDLKDRGRGGYTF
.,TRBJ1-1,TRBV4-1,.,TGCGCCAGCAGCCACCTTCCGGGGGAGGACACTGAAGCTTTCTTT,CASSHLPGEDTEAFF
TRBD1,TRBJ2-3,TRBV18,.,TGTGCCAGCTCACCCCAGGGACAGAGGGCAGATACGCAGTATTTT,CASSPQGQRADTQYF
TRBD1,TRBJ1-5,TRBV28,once,TGTGCCAGCAGTTCGGGACAGATTAGCAATCAGCCCCAGCATTTT,CASSSGQISNQPQHF
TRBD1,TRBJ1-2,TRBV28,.,TGTGCCAGCAGTCGACAACAGGGGGCAGGTGGCTACACCTTC,CASSRQQGAGGYTF
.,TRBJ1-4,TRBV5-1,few,TGCGCCAGCAGCTTGACAGGGAACAATGAAAAACTGTTTTTT,CASSLTGNNEKLFF
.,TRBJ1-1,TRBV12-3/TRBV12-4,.,TGTGCCAGCAGTATTTCAGTGAACACTGAAGCTTTCTTT,CASSISVNTEAFF
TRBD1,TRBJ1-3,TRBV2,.,TGTGCCAGCAGGGCGTCAGGGGGCAGCGGAAACACCATATATTTT,CASRASGGSGNTIYF